A single sample gave rise to the 25 T cell receptor beta chains below, sequenced in a study of CD8+ T cells in alopecia areata. The treatment is: oral pan-JAK inhibitor, 5-10 mg twice daily. Extraction and reverse transcription of RNA yielded cDNA as the sequencing template. Only in-frame clones appear in the TCRdb table, and some are missing; sequencing was by immunoSEQ multiplex PCR. Altogether 150,000 to 200,000 clones are present, 50% to 70% being singletons, with the ten largest covering 0.91%. Sequencing used CD4+ T cells sorted from blood, obtained at week 4, from a patient treated with tofacitinib. All receptors come from a human donor with alopecia areata.

Comments on this clone: Germline and junction disagree at one end, which may indicate a read error. The chain links TRBV7-9 to TRBJ2-3, with 8 bases matching TRBD1. Germline values: CDR1 SEHNR, CDR2 FQNEAQ (reference sequence). The length of the CDR3 is 13 residues. CDR3 nucleotide sequence: TGTGCCAGCAGTCTGGCCGGGACAGGAATGGAAAATTTT. Translating gives CASSLAGTGMENF.

V is TRBV27 and J is TRBJ1-6; D not certain. The CDR3 is made up of 14 amino acids. V lost 5 bases and J 10 bases, leaving 15 bases between the germline ends. Germline CDR1 and CDR2: MNHEY and SMNVEV (reference sequence). This CDR3 is CASSRRTTRSPLHF. The CDR3 coding sequence is TGTGCCAGCAGTAGGAGGACCACCAGGTCACCCCTCCACTTT.

This chain joins TRBV27 and TRBJ2-1, with D possibly TRBD2 on 5 matching bases. Trimming left V 3 bases short and J 4 bases short, with 10 bases between. Germline V gives CDR1 MNHEY, CDR2 SMNVEV (reference sequence). The CDR3 length is 14 residues. The CDR3 loop reads CASSFAGPYNEQFF. The DNA of the CDR3 is TGTGCCAGCAGTTTTGCGGGTCCTTACAATGAGCAGTTCTTC.

The rearrangement joins TRBV9 to TRBJ2-7, with 9 bases aligning to TRBD2. This CDR3 is 15 amino acids long. Losses at the gene ends were 4 bases for V and 2 bases for J; bases not matched to a gene: 7. Germline values: CDR1 SGDLS, CDR2 YYNGEE. The CDR3: CASSQSGGMTYEQYF. The CDR3 region has the DNA TGTGCCAGCAGCCAAAGCGGGGGGATGACCTACGAGCAGTACTTC.

V gene TRBV6-5 combines with J gene TRBJ2-3; D is perhaps TRBD2 (5 bases). Looked up from germline, CDR1 is MNHEY and CDR2 is SVGAGI. The CDR3 extends over 14 amino acids. Trimming removed 0 bases at V and 6 bases at J, with 10 bases between. Written as DNA, the CDR3 is TGTGCCAGCAGTTACTCCGGGGTCGGGGATACGCAGTATTTT. It yields the protein CASSYSGVGDTQYF.

V is TRBV19 and J is TRBJ1-5, with a tentative D call TRBD1 (6 bases). The CDR3 has 14 residues. V was pared by 10 bases and J by 7 bases, with 20 bases between. CDR1 is LNHDA, CDR2 SQIVND, per germline (reference sequence). Here the CDR3 reads CATKGRGGSQPQHF. CDR3 DNA sequence: TGTGCCACCAAGGGCAGGGGCGGGAGCCAGCCCCAGCATTTT.

The chain couples TRBV7-9 to TRBJ1-1, with D possibly matching TRBD1 (5 bases). CDR3 length: 16 residues. Deletions cut 1 base from V and 3 bases from J, with 15 bases between. Germline V gene lookup returns CDR1 SEHNR and CDR2 FQNEAQ (reference sequence). CDR3 protein: CASSLVVLGEDTEAFF. CDR3 nucleotides: TGTGCCAGCAGCTTAGTGGTCTTAGGGGAGGACACTGAAGCTTTCTTT.

The chain carries TRBV30 and TRBJ1-2; D gene ambiguous. The V gene lost 5 bases and the J gene lost 8 bases, with 15 bases spanning the gap. Germline CDR1 reads GTSNPN; CDR2 reads SVGIG (reference sequence). The CDR3 covers 12 residues. The CDR3: CAWALLVGGYTF. As DNA, the CDR3 is TGTGCCTGGGCCCTGCTCGTGGGGGGCTACACCTTC.

The rearrangement joins TRBV30 to TRBJ2-7; 10 positions agree with TRBD2. The V gene's germline CDR1 is GTSNPN and CDR2 SVGIG (reference sequence). V was pared by 2 bases and J by 4 bases, with 5 bases of the junction left unmatched. The CDR3 covers 14 residues. DNA of the CDR3: TGTGCCTGGAGTTGGACTAGCGGTGTTTACGAGCAGTACTTC. Translated, it gives CAWSWTSGVYEQYF. Based on the CDR3 plus reference TRBV30 and TRBJ2-7, the full variable domain is SQTIHQWPATLVQPVGSPLSLECTVEGTSNPNLYWYRQAAGRGLQLLFYSVGIGQISSEVPQNLSASRPQDRQFILSSKKLLLSDSGFYLCAWSWTSGVYEQYFGPGTRLTVT.

This chain uses TRBV12-2 with TRBJ1-1. TRBV12-2 represents a pseudogene. The CDR3 has 14 residues. CDR3 region: CASRAGRGNTEAFF. CDR3 bases: TGTGCAAGTCGCGCAGGTCGAGGGAACACTGAAGCTTTCTTT.

V usage is TRBV23-1 and J usage is TRBJ1-1, with D possibly being TRBD1 (5 bases). TRBV23-1 is labeled an ORF, and its function is uncertain. The V end lost 4 bases, the J end lost 0 bases, and 12 bases lay between the germline ends. CDR3 length equals 15 residues. CDR3 sequence reads: CASSPRGFMNTEAFF. The CDR3 DNA reads TGCGCCAGCAGTCCACGGGGCTTTATGAACACTGAAGCTTTCTTT.

The V call is TRBV30, the J call TRBJ2-7, with 7 bases that match TRBD1. Germline V CDR1 and CDR2: GTSNPN, SVGIG (reference sequence). V lost 2 bases, J lost 2 bases, and 9 bases stayed unmatched. This CDR3 spans 15 amino acids. In DNA form, the CDR3 reads TGTGCCTGGAGTACGACAGGGTTTGCGGCCTACGAGCAGTACTTC. Protein sequence: CAWSTTGFAAYEQYF.

This clone was found a few times. This rearrangement joins TRBV19 to TRBJ1-1; D is possibly TRBD1 (5 bases). The V end lost 4 bases, the J end lost 0 bases, and 21 bases lay between the germline ends. Germline V gene lookup returns CDR1 LNHDA and CDR2 SQIVND (reference sequence). The CDR3 totals 18 residues. The CDR3 loop reads CASSKALGRNLVNTEAFF. The CDR3 coding sequence is TGTGCCAGTAGTAAGGCCCTGGGACGTAACCTTGTGAACACTGAAGCTTTCTTT.

The rearrangement uses TRBV29-1 and TRBJ1-1; D ambiguous. V gave up 6 bases and J gave up 0 bases, with 8 bases separating them. The CDR3 has 12 residues. CDR1 and CDR2 (germline): SQVTM, ANQGSEA. The CDR3 region is CSVDRMNTEAFF. The CDR3 DNA reads TGCAGCGTAGATCGGATGAACACTGAAGCTTTCTTT.

The chain employs TRBV9 and TRBJ1-2; D perhaps matches TRBD1 (5 bases). Trimming left V 0 bases short and J 7 bases short, with 10 bases between. The germline V gene has CDR1 SGDLS and CDR2 YYNGEE. The CDR3 extends over 13 amino acids. The CDR3 reads CASSVVGGIGYTF. CDR3 sequence (DNA): TGTGCCAGCAGCGTAGTCGGGGGAATTGGCTACACCTTC.

The rearrangement joins TRBV29-1 to TRBJ2-2; D possibly matches TRBD1 or TRBD2 (6 bases each). CDR3 size: 16 residues. V lost 2 bases to trimming and J lost 6 bases, with 19 bases between them. Germline V lookup: CDR1 SQVTM, CDR2 ANQGSEA. CDR3 in amino acids: CSVESGGLGGSGELFF. CDR3 sequence (DNA): TGCAGCGTTGAATCCGGGGGCCTGGGCGGGTCCGGGGAGCTGTTTTTT.

The CDR3 DNA reads as TGTGCCAGCAGTTCGACGGGAAGTTTTGGGTCACCCCTCCACTTT. Translated: CASSSTGSFGSPLHF. The gene calls are TRBV6-5 and TRBJ1-6; no reliable D call. The CDR3 is 15 residues long. CDR1 MNHEY and CDR2 SVGAGI come from the germline V gene. V was clipped by 4 bases and J by 10 bases, with 17 bases between them.

CDR3 amino acids: CASSYPEGVSYNEQFF. The CDR3 DNA reads TGTGCCAGCAGTTACCCTGAAGGGGTTTCCTACAATGAGCAGTTCTTC. The chain recombines TRBV6-6 with TRBJ2-1; possibly TRBD1 for D (5 bases). V was clipped by 2 bases and J by 1 base, with 12 bases between them. Germline lookup yields CDR1 MNHNY and CDR2 SVGAGI (reference sequence). The CDR3 totals 16 residues.

The chain recombines TRBV29-1 with TRBJ2-4, with TRBD1 identical over 9 bases. The CDR3 loop spans 16 amino acids. V was clipped by 1 base and J by 0 bases; unmatched bases: 4. The germline gives CDR1 SQVTM, CDR2 ANQGSEA. This CDR3 reads CSVEGGQGIAKNIQYF. The CDR3 DNA sequence: TGCAGCGTTGAAGGGGGACAGGGAATAGCCAAAAACATTCAGTACTTC.

The chain links TRBV18 to TRBJ1-1, with D unclear. Germline V gene data show CDR1 as KGHSH and CDR2 as LQKENI. CDR3 length: 13 residues. Trimming took off 5 bases at V and 8 bases at J, with 15 bases between the two ends. The CDR3 sequence: CASSDTVTGEAFF. CDR3 DNA: TGTGCCAGCTCAGACACGGTTACGGGCGAAGCTTTCTTT.

V and J are TRBV9 and TRBJ2-1, with 8 bases fitting TRBD2. The germline V gene has CDR1 SGDLS and CDR2 YYNGEE. The V and J ends lost 0 bases and 9 bases, in that order; junction bases with no gene match: 8. This CDR3 contains 15 residues. The CDR3 nucleotides read TGTGCCAGCAGCGTAGGGGATAGCGGGGTTTCTGAGCAGTTCTTC. It yields the protein CASSVGDSGVSEQFF.

The gene calls are TRBV30 and TRBJ1-6; maybe TRBD1 (5 bases). This CDR3 is 13 amino acids long. V lost 5 bases and J 7 bases, leaving 12 bases between the germline ends. The germline V gene has CDR1 GTSNPN and CDR2 SVGIG (reference sequence). CDR3 region: CAWDSRANSPLHF. The DNA of the CDR3 is TGTGCCTGGGATTCCAGGGCAAATTCACCCCTCCACTTT.

This clone was seen only once. J is TRBJ2-3 and V is TRBV6-1, with D possibly TRBD1 on 6 matching bases. The V end lost 5 bases, the J end lost 0 bases, and 9 bases lay between the germline ends. This CDR3 has 14 residues. Germline values: CDR1 MNHNS, CDR2 SASEGT. The CDR3 DNA is TGTGCCAGCAGTTCCCAGGGGAGCACAGATACGCAGTATTTT. It codes for CASSSQGSTDTQYF.

The CDR3 DNA sequence: TGTGCCAGCAGCCAAGGTCGGGAGACCCAGTACTTC. The encoded protein is CASSQGRETQYF. The chain recombines TRBV14 with TRBJ2-5; unclear D gene. This CDR3 has 12 amino acids. Germline CDR1 is SGHDN and CDR2 is FVKESK. V gave up 1 base and J gave up 5 bases, with 5 bases separating them.

The chain recombines TRBV7-8 with TRBJ2-2; 7 bases are a match to TRBD1. The CDR3 extends over 17 amino acids. Trimming took 4 bases from V and 4 from J; bases not matched to a gene: 12. Per germline, CDR1 SGHVS and CDR2 FQNEAQ. CDR3 protein: CASSSWWDSSSTGELFF. The CDR3, as DNA: TGTGCCAGCAGCTCATGGTGGGACAGCTCGAGCACCGGGGAGCTGTTTTTT.